The rows below give T cell receptor beta chains drawn from one sample of a study of shared T cell receptors in the human thymus. Generated by immunoSEQ multiplex PCR, the TCRdb table keeps only in-frame clones and is missing some. The sample lists approximately 580,000 clones; around three quarters were seen once. The same data also went into a second study, on human thymus T cells.

The sequenced sample consisted of thymocytes. Every receptor here comes from a boy under three years old with a congenital heart defect. Both conserved end residues are part of each CDR3. A D gene is named only where the DNA matches it firmly. Size tells how often a clone was seen (once, few, many) or the class of an expanded clone, and some rows leave it out.

J gene: TRBJ2-7; D gene: TRBD2; V gene: TRBV28; clone size: NA; CDR3 protein: CASSPTSGTPGDEQYF; CDR3 DNA: TGTGCCAGCAGCCCGACTAGCGGGACGCCAGGTGACGAGCAGTACTTC
J gene: TRBJ2-7; D gene: TRBD2; V gene: TRBV18; clone size: once; CDR3 protein: CASSPRLAGYVYEQYF; CDR3 DNA: TGTGCCAGCTCACCACGGCTAGCGGGATACGTCTACGAGCAGTACTTC
J gene: TRBJ1-4; D gene: NA; V gene: TRBV6-5; clone size: NA; CDR3 protein: CASRRGREKLFF; CDR3 DNA: TGTGCCAGCAGGCGGGGACGTGAAAAACTGTTTTTT
J gene: TRBJ1-4; D gene: NA; V gene: TRBV25-1; clone size: NA; CDR3 protein: CASSDPPRGEKLFF; CDR3 DNA: TGTGCCAGCAGTGATCCGCCAAGAGGTGAAAAACTGTTTTTT
J gene: TRBJ2-7; D gene: TRBD2; V gene: TRBV5-4; clone size: NA; CDR3 protein: CASRLAGAYEQYF; CDR3 DNA: TGTGCCAGTCGACTAGCGGGGGCCTACGAGCAGTACTTC
J gene: TRBJ2-7; D gene: NA; V gene: TRBV21-1; clone size: NA; CDR3 protein: CASSKDLRQGAYEQYF; CDR3 DNA: TGTGCCAGCAGCAAAGATCTTAGGCAGGGGGCCTACGAGCAGTACTTC
J gene: TRBJ2-1; D gene: TRBD2; V gene: TRBV2; clone size: NA; CDR3 protein: CARGGSGSTYNEQFF; CDR3 DNA: TGTGCCAGGGGGGGTAGCGGGAGCACCTACAATGAGCAGTTCTTC
J gene: TRBJ2-2; D gene: TRBD2; V gene: TRBV7-9; clone size: NA; CDR3 protein: CASSFGTSGSGTGELFF; CDR3 DNA: TGTGCCAGCAGCTTTGGGACTAGCGGGAGTGGCACCGGGGAGCTGTTTTTT
J gene: TRBJ1-3; D gene: NA; V gene: TRBV6-1; clone size: NA; CDR3 protein: CASSEGGRTSSGNTIYF; CDR3 DNA: TGTGCCAGCAGTGAAGGAGGGAGGACGAGCTCTGGAAACACCATATATTTT
J gene: TRBJ2-1; D gene: TRBD2; V gene: TRBV14; clone size: NA; CDR3 protein: CASSQEGGAGVPSEQFF; CDR3 DNA: TGTGCCAGCAGCCAAGAGGGAGGAGCGGGAGTGCCTTCTGAGCAGTTCTTC
J gene: TRBJ2-5; D gene: TRBD1; V gene: TRBV4-3; clone size: once; CDR3 protein: CASSQPPGTGEETQYF; CDR3 DNA: TGCGCCAGCAGCCAACCACCCGGGACAGGGGAAGAGACCCAGTACTTC
J gene: TRBJ2-3; D gene: TRBD1; V gene: TRBV2; clone size: NA; CDR3 protein: CASRQGEEDTQYF; CDR3 DNA: TGTGCCAGCAGACAGGGGGAAGAAGATACGCAGTATTTT
J gene: TRBJ2-1; D gene: NA; V gene: TRBV29-1; clone size: NA; CDR3 protein: CSVARGSGPNEQFF; CDR3 DNA: TGCAGCGTTGCCCGAGGGTCGGGCCCCAATGAGCAGTTCTTC
J gene: TRBJ1-4; D gene: NA; V gene: TRBV18; clone size: NA; CDR3 protein: CASSPPRETNEKLFF; CDR3 DNA: TGTGCCAGCTCACCACCGAGGGAAACTAATGAAAAACTGTTTTTT
J gene: TRBJ2-1; D gene: TRBD2; V gene: TRBV5-1; clone size: NA; CDR3 protein: CASSSVTSGRAKDPPYNEQFF; CDR3 DNA: TGCGCCAGCAGCTCTGTTACTAGCGGGAGGGCCAAAGACCCCCCCTACAATGAGCAGTTCTTC
J gene: TRBJ2-7; D gene: NA; V gene: TRBV18; clone size: NA; CDR3 protein: CASSPTHRSASSYEQYF; CDR3 DNA: TGTGCCAGCTCACCAACCCACCGTTCAGCGAGCTCCTACGAGCAGTACTTC
J gene: TRBJ1-5; D gene: TRBD1; V gene: TRBV19; clone size: NA; CDR3 protein: CASSGDRENQPQHF; CDR3 DNA: TGTGCCAGTAGCGGAGACAGGGAGAATCAGCCCCAGCATTTT
J gene: TRBJ1-5; D gene: NA; V gene: TRBV15; clone size: once; CDR3 protein: CATSRVHRAPSNQPQHF; CDR3 DNA: TGTGCCACCAGCAGAGTCCACAGGGCACCTAGCAATCAGCCCCAGCATTTT
J gene: TRBJ2-7; D gene: TRBD1; V gene: TRBV27; clone size: NA; CDR3 protein: CASSGTGVTYEQYF; CDR3 DNA: TGTGCCAGCAGCGGGACAGGGGTCACCTACGAGCAGTACTTC
J gene: TRBJ2-3; D gene: NA; V gene: TRBV14; clone size: NA; CDR3 protein: CASSQAGSTDTQYF; CDR3 DNA: TGTGCCAGCAGCCAAGCCGGGAGTACAGATACGCAGTATTTT
J gene: TRBJ2-7; D gene: TRBD1; V gene: TRBV4-3; clone size: few; CDR3 protein: CASSQAPRDRPYEQYF; CDR3 DNA: TGCGCCAGCAGCCAAGCCCCCCGGGACAGACCCTACGAGCAGTACTTC
J gene: TRBJ1-2; D gene: NA; V gene: TRBV6-6; clone size: few; CDR3 protein: CASSFPGGYGYTF; CDR3 DNA: TGTGCCAGCAGTTTCCCGGGGGGCTATGGCTACACCTTC
J gene: TRBJ2-7; D gene: NA; V gene: TRBV6-1; clone size: NA; CDR3 protein: CASSKGRGGETYEQYF; CDR3 DNA: TGTGCCAGCAGTAAAGGCCGAGGCGGGGAAACCTACGAGCAGTACTTC
J gene: TRBJ2-5; D gene: NA; V gene: TRBV6-4; clone size: NA; CDR3 protein: CASSDCQARKTQYF; CDR3 DNA: TGTGCCAGCAGTGACTGCCAGGCCCGGAAGACCCAGTACTTC
J gene: TRBJ1-5; D gene: NA; V gene: TRBV11-2; clone size: NA; CDR3 protein: CASSLGGGGNWGQPQHF; CDR3 DNA: TGTGCCAGCAGCTTAGGGGGGGGCGGCAATTGGGGTCAGCCCCAGCATTTT
J gene: TRBJ2-6; D gene: NA; V gene: TRBV6-5; clone size: NA; CDR3 protein: CASSYPGSSGANVLTF; CDR3 DNA: TGTGCCAGCAGTTACCCGGGGTCTTCTGGGGCCAACGTCCTGACTTTC
J gene: TRBJ2-1; D gene: TRBD2; V gene: TRBV4-3; clone size: NA; CDR3 protein: CASSQYSGRRISEQFF; CDR3 DNA: TGCGCCAGCAGCCAGTATAGCGGGAGACGGATATCCGAGCAGTTCTTC
J gene: TRBJ2-1; D gene: TRBD2; V gene: TRBV5-1; clone size: NA; CDR3 protein: CASSLGGDYPSYNEQFF; CDR3 DNA: TGCGCCAGCAGCTTGGGGGGGGACTACCCCTCCTACAATGAGCAGTTCTTC
J gene: TRBJ1-1; D gene: NA; V gene: TRBV20-1; clone size: few; CDR3 protein: CSATGPKGAFF; CDR3 DNA: TGCAGTGCCACAGGGCCCAAGGGAGCTTTCTTT
J gene: TRBJ1-2; D gene: NA; V gene: TRBV30; clone size: NA; CDR3 protein: CAWGGGDYGYTF; CDR3 DNA: TGTGCCTGGGGGGGAGGGGACTATGGCTACACCTTC
J gene: TRBJ2-1; D gene: NA; V gene: TRBV27; clone size: NA; CDR3 protein: CASSFDGTYNEQFF; CDR3 DNA: TGTGCCAGCAGTTTTGACGGGACTTACAATGAGCAGTTCTTC
J gene: TRBJ1-3; D gene: NA; V gene: TRBV29-1; clone size: NA; CDR3 protein: CSARKGVGGNTIYF; CDR3 DNA: TGCAGCGCCCGAAAAGGGGTGGGGGGAAACACCATATATTTT
J gene: TRBJ1-1; D gene: NA; V gene: TRBV5-1; clone size: NA; CDR3 protein: CASSLKTGNTEAFF; CDR3 DNA: TGCGCCAGCAGCTTAAAAACAGGGAACACTGAAGCTTTCTTT
J gene: TRBJ1-1; D gene: NA; V gene: TRBV19; clone size: NA; CDR3 protein: CASSTPGTEAFF; CDR3 DNA: TGTGCCAGTAGTACCCCCGGCACTGAAGCTTTCTTT
J gene: TRBJ1-5; D gene: TRBD1; V gene: TRBV2; clone size: NA; CDR3 protein: CASSAIGQVSNQPQHF; CDR3 DNA: TGTGCCAGCAGTGCCATCGGACAGGTCAGCAATCAGCCCCAGCATTTT
J gene: TRBJ2-1; D gene: NA; V gene: TRBV29-1; clone size: NA; CDR3 protein: CSVSGNEQFF; CDR3 DNA: TGCAGCGTTTCGGGAAATGAGCAGTTCTTC
J gene: TRBJ2-1; D gene: TRBD2; V gene: TRBV5-1; clone size: once; CDR3 protein: CASSTDGTSYNEQFF; CDR3 DNA: TGCGCCAGCAGCACCGATGGGACTAGCTACAATGAGCAGTTCTTC
J gene: TRBJ1-1; D gene: TRBD1; V gene: TRBV27; clone size: NA; CDR3 protein: CASSYRYFQGVKNTEAFF; CDR3 DNA: TGTGCCAGCAGTTACCGCTATTTCCAGGGGGTTAAGAACACTGAAGCTTTCTTT
J gene: TRBJ1-2; D gene: TRBD1; V gene: TRBV7-9; clone size: once; CDR3 protein: CASSLEEGAGYTF; CDR3 DNA: TGTGCCAGCAGCTTAGAAGAGGGGGCCGGCTACACCTTC
J gene: TRBJ2-7; D gene: TRBD1; V gene: TRBV4-3; clone size: NA; CDR3 protein: CASSQGWDRGSYEQYF; CDR3 DNA: TGCGCCAGCAGCCAGGGCTGGGACAGGGGGTCGTACGAGCAGTACTTC
J gene: TRBJ2-5; D gene: NA; V gene: TRBV28; clone size: NA; CDR3 protein: CASSLLIRRGQETQYF; CDR3 DNA: TGTGCCAGCAGTTTATTAATCAGGCGGGGACAAGAGACCCAGTACTTC
J gene: TRBJ2-1; D gene: TRBD2; V gene: TRBV4-2; clone size: NA; CDR3 protein: CASSPTSGRHLLGDEQFF; CDR3 DNA: TGTGCCAGCAGCCCAACTAGCGGGAGGCACCTCTTGGGCGATGAGCAGTTCTTC
J gene: TRBJ1-1; D gene: TRBD1; V gene: TRBV7-4; clone size: NA; CDR3 protein: CASSALGGGQGITEAFF; CDR3 DNA: TGTGCCAGCAGCGCCCTAGGTGGGGGACAGGGGATCACTGAAGCTTTCTTT
J gene: TRBJ2-3; D gene: TRBD2; V gene: TRBV10-1; clone size: NA; CDR3 protein: CASSESSGGTDTQYF; CDR3 DNA: TGCGCCAGCAGTGAGTCTAGCGGGGGCACAGATACGCAGTATTTT
J gene: TRBJ1-2; D gene: NA; V gene: TRBV5-1; clone size: NA; CDR3 protein: CASSSRLKRSYGYTF; CDR3 DNA: TGCGCCAGCAGCTCCCGACTGAAAAGAAGCTATGGCTACACCTTC
J gene: TRBJ2-7; D gene: TRBD2; V gene: TRBV5-1; clone size: NA; CDR3 protein: CASSFRDGGLAAYEQYF; CDR3 DNA: TGCGCCAGCAGCTTCCGGGACGGAGGACTAGCGGCCTACGAGCAGTACTTC
J gene: TRBJ2-4; D gene: TRBD2; V gene: TRBV18; clone size: once; CDR3 protein: CASSPPGKREGGGKNIQYF; CDR3 DNA: TGTGCCAGCTCACCACCGGGCAAGCGGGAGGGCGGTGGCAAAAACATTCAGTACTTC
J gene: TRBJ2-1; D gene: NA; V gene: TRBV19; clone size: once; CDR3 protein: CASSVCRESEQFF; CDR3 DNA: TGTGCCAGTAGTGTCTGTCGTGAGAGTGAGCAGTTCTTC
J gene: TRBJ2-3; D gene: TRBD1; V gene: TRBV6-1; clone size: NA; CDR3 protein: CASSEGTGTTDTQYF; CDR3 DNA: TGTGCCAGCAGTGAGGGGACAGGGACCACAGATACGCAGTATTTT
J gene: TRBJ2-1; D gene: TRBD1; V gene: TRBV7-8; clone size: NA; CDR3 protein: CASSLVGTDHRYNEQFF; CDR3 DNA: TGTGCCAGCAGCTTAGTGGGGACAGACCACCGCTACAATGAGCAGTTCTTC
J gene: TRBJ2-4; D gene: TRBD1; V gene: TRBV15; clone size: NA; CDR3 protein: CATSRTGDGIQYF; CDR3 DNA: TGTGCCACCAGCCGTACAGGGGATGGCATTCAGTACTTC
J gene: TRBJ1-5; D gene: TRBD1; V gene: TRBV6-1; clone size: NA; CDR3 protein: CASSEKMTGGVSNQPQHF; CDR3 DNA: TGTGCCAGCAGTGAAAAGATGACAGGGGGCGTTAGCAATCAGCCCCAGCATTTT
J gene: TRBJ1-2; D gene: TRBD1; V gene: TRBV30; clone size: NA; CDR3 protein: CAWSEPGQLIGYTF; CDR3 DNA: TGTGCCTGGAGCGAACCGGGACAGCTAATTGGCTACACCTTC
J gene: TRBJ2-7; D gene: NA; V gene: TRBV7-2; clone size: NA; CDR3 protein: CASSVLAGPWMYEQYF; CDR3 DNA: TGTGCCAGCAGCGTTCTAGCTGGGCCATGGATGTACGAGCAGTACTTC
J gene: TRBJ1-1; D gene: TRBD1; V gene: TRBV27; clone size: NA; CDR3 protein: CATRGLTGGFDTEAFF; CDR3 DNA: TGTGCCACCCGGGGTCTGACAGGGGGGTTTGACACTGAAGCTTTCTTT
J gene: TRBJ2-7; D gene: NA; V gene: TRBV27; clone size: NA; CDR3 protein: CASSFRGGPRYEQYF; CDR3 DNA: TGTGCCAGCAGTTTTAGGGGCGGCCCCCGATACGAGCAGTACTTC
J gene: TRBJ2-7; D gene: TRBD1; V gene: TRBV6-5; clone size: NA; CDR3 protein: CASRRQGRFEQYF; CDR3 DNA: TGTGCCAGCAGAAGACAGGGAAGGTTCGAGCAGTACTTC
J gene: TRBJ2-2; D gene: NA; V gene: TRBV19; clone size: NA; CDR3 protein: CASLGGTSGLSNTGELFF; CDR3 DNA: TGTGCCAGTCTCGGAGGCACCAGCGGACTTTCAAACACCGGGGAGCTGTTTTTT